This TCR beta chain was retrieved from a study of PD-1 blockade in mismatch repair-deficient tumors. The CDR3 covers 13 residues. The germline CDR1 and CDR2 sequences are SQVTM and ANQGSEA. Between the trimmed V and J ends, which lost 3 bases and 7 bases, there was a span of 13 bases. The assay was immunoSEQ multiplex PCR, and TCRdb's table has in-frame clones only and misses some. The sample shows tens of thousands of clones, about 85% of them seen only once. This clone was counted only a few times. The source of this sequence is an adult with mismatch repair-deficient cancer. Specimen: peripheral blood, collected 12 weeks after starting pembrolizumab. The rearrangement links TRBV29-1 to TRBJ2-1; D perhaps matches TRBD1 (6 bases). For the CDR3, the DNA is TGCAGCGTTGACTATGGGGGCGTTAATGAGCAGTTCTTC. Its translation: CSVDYGGVNEQFF.